These T cell receptor beta chains were read from a single sample in a study of patients and donors after allogeneic stem cell transplantation. Via MiXCR, TCRdb re-called the RT-PCR reads, giving one row per CDR3 protein. The repertoire holds 190,000 or so distinct CDR3 sequences, with 41% as singletons. The sequenced sample was blood, either unsorted or a sorted T cell fraction (not recorded which). The source of these receptors is a human donor who was either an allogeneic HSCT recipient or a stem cell or donor lymphocyte infusion donor (not recorded which). It is not recorded whose cells these are; they may come from a transplant donor. Each CDR3 is given with its conserved first and last residue. A D gene is named only where the DNA matches it firmly. For some rows the clone size is stated as once, few or many, or as a class when expanded; others skip it.

TRBD2	TRBV20-1	14	TRBJ2-1	.	TGCAGTGCTAGCATGCGGGAGGTCGGCAATGAGCAGTTCTTC	CSASMREVGNEQFF
.	TRBV5-1	14	TRBJ2-7	.	TGCGCCAGCAGCTTGGGGACTCCGGCCTACGAGCAGTACTTC	CASSLGTPAYEQYF
.	TRBV7-2	14	TRBJ2-4	.	TGTGCCAGCAGCCTAGACGGGGCCAAAAACATTCAGTACTTC	CASSLDGAKNIQYF
TRBD1	TRBV6-2/TRBV6-3	16	TRBJ1-5	.	TGTGCCAGCAGTTACCTGGACAGGGCTTTCAATCAGCCCCAGCATTTT	CASSYLDRAFNQPQHF
TRBD1	TRBV28	14	TRBJ1-3	.	TGTGCCAGCAGCCTACAGGGGGACGGAAACACCATATATTTT	CASSLQGDGNTIYF
.	TRBV4-3	15	TRBJ1-1	.	TGCGCCAGCAGCCAAGGGGCGGCAGGGTCCACTGAAGCTTTCTTT	CASSQGAAGSTEAFF
.	TRBV7-2	14	TRBJ1-1	.	TGTGCCAGCAGCTTAGATTACGGGAACACTGAAGCCTTCTTT	CASSLDYGNTEAFF
.	TRBV7-9	14	TRBJ1-5	.	TGTGCCAGCAGCCAGACAGGTGTTAATCAGCCCCAGCATTTT	CASSQTGVNQPQHF
TRBD2	TRBV12-3/TRBV12-4	16	TRBJ2-3	few	TGTGCCAGCAGTTCCAGACAGTCGGCGGGAGAGGGTACGCAGTATTTT	CASSSRQSAGEGTQYF
.	TRBV19	13	TRBJ2-7	.	TGTGCCAGTAGTATAACCCCAGCCTACGAGCAGTACTTC	CASSITPAYEQYF
.	TRBV3-1	14	TRBJ1-1	few	TGTGCCAGCAGCCAAAGGGCTCTGAACACTGAAGCTTTCTTT	CASSQRALNTEAFF
TRBD2	TRBV5-1	16	TRBJ2-5	.	TGCGCCAGCAGCAGAACCGGGACTAGCGGGCAAGAGACCCAGTACTTC	CASSRTGTSGQETQYF
TRBD2	TRBV5-5	15	TRBJ2-1	once	TGTGCCAGCAGCTTCCGAGCGGGAGTATACAATGAGCGGTTCTTC	CASSFRAGVYNERFF
.	TRBV19	16	TRBJ1-3	.	TGTGCCAGTAGTGCCACACAGACAGTCTCCGGAAACACCATATATTTT	CASSATQTVSGNTIYF
.	TRBV5-1	13	TRBJ1-5	.	TGCGCCAGCAGCCCCTACGACGGGGGGCCCCAGCATTTT	CASSPYDGGPQHF
TRBD1	TRBV24-1	16	TRBJ2-7	.	TGTGCCACCAGTGAAAAGGGGACAGGGACACTACTCGAGCAGTACTTC	CATSEKGTGTLLEQYF
.	TRBV12-3/TRBV12-4	13	TRBJ1-2	few	TGTGCCAGCACCCTCGACAGCCTTTATGGCTACACCTTC	CASTLDSLYGYTF
.	TRBV4-3	13	TRBJ2-7	few	TGCGCCAGCAGCCAAGATTTGGGGGTCGAGCAGTACTTC	CASSQDLGVEQYF
.	TRBV7-9	18	TRBJ1-2	.	TGTGCCAGCAGCTTACGATGGGACACCTCCACTACGAACTATGGCTACACCTTC	CASSLRWDTSTTNYGYTF
TRBD1	TRBV12-3/TRBV12-4	18	TRBJ1-3	few	TGTGCCAGCAGTCCACCAACCGGGACAGCCATCCCTGGAAACACCATATATTTT	CASSPPTGTAIPGNTIYF
.	TRBV30	13	TRBJ1-1	many	TGTGCCTGGAGTAGGACAGCGAACACTGAAGCTTTCTTT	CAWSRTANTEAFF
.	TRBV12-3/TRBV12-4	12	TRBJ1-1	few	TGTGCCAGCAGTTTATCCGCTACCGAAGCTTTCTTT	CASSLSATEAFF
TRBD2	TRBV7-9	15	TRBJ2-2	.	TGTGCCAGCAGCCCACCTGCGGGAGGAACCGGGGAGCTGTTTTTT	CASSPPAGGTGELFF
.	TRBV6-5	13	TRBJ2-5	few	TGTGCCAGCAGTTCCCTGATAGGGGAGACCCAGTACTTC	CASSSLIGETQYF
.	TRBV19	14	TRBJ1-5	.	TGTGCCAGTACGGGGACTGATAGCAATCAGCCCCAGCATTTT	CASTGTDSNQPQHF
.	TRBV9	13	TRBJ2-7	.	TGTGCCAGCAGCGTGGGGGCGGAGAACGAGCAGTACTTC	CASSVGAENEQYF
.	TRBV3-1	19	TRBJ2-3	.	TGTGCCAGCAGCCAAGATCTCTTGGATTGGGGGGAAAGCACAGATACGCAGTATTTT	CASSQDLLDWGESTDTQYF
.	TRBV11-3	12	TRBJ2-1	.	TGTGCCAGCAGCTTAGAGGTCAGTGAGCAGTTCTTC	CASSLEVSEQFF
.	TRBV12-3/TRBV12-4	16	TRBJ2-1	few	TGTGCCAGCAGTGCGAATTGGGACCCGGTCTACAATGAGCAGTTCTTC	CASSANWDPVYNEQFF
TRBD2	TRBV6-2/TRBV6-3	13	TRBJ2-5	.	TGTGCCAGCAGTTATAGCGGGCAAGAGACCCAGTACTTC	CASSYSGQETQYF
.	TRBV7-9	13	TRBJ1-1	few	TGTGCCAGCAGCTTAGCATTTAATAATGAAGCTTTCTTT	CASSLAFNNEAFF
TRBD1	TRBV6-6	14	TRBJ1-2	.	TGTGCCAGCAGCCCAAGGACAGGGATAAGCGGCTACACCTTC	CASSPRTGISGYTF
.	TRBV7-9	15	TRBJ1-6	.	TGTGCCAGCAGCTTTGGGCAGTTCTATAATTCACCCCTCCACTTT	CASSFGQFYNSPLHF
.	TRBV30	13	TRBJ1-1	.	TGTGCCTGGAGAGCCAGGGTCGTTGCTGAAGCTTTCTTT	CAWRARVVAEAFF
.	TRBV7-9	15	TRBJ2-1	.	TGTGCCAGCAGCTTTAGGGGGGAGGGCCTCAATGAGCAGTTCTTC	CASSFRGEGLNEQFF
.	TRBV21-1	16	TRBJ1-5	.	TGTGCCAGCCCAAACTCGGGGGTAAAGGGGAATCAGCCCCAGCATTTT	CASPNSGVKGNQPQHF